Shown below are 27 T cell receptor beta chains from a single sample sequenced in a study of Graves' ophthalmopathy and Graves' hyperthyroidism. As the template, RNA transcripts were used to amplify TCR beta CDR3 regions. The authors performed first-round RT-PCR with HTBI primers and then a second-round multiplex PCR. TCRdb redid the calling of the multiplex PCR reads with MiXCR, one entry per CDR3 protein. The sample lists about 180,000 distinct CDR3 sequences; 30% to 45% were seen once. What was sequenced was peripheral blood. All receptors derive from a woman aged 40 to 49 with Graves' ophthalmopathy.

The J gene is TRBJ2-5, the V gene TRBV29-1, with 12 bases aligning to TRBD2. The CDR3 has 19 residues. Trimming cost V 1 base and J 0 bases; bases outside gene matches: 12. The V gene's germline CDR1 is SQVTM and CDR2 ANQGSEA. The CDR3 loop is CSVEGSSKRLAGDQETQYF. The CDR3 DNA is TGCAGCGTTGAAGGTTCTAGTAAACGACTAGCGGGGGACCAAGAGACCCAGTACTTC.

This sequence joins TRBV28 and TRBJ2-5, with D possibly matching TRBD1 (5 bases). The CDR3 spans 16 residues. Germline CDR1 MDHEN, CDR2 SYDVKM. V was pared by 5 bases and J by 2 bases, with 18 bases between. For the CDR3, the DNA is TGTGCCAGCAGTCAGGGTCTCGACCCAATACAAGAGACCCAGTACTTC. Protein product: CASSQGLDPIQETQYF.

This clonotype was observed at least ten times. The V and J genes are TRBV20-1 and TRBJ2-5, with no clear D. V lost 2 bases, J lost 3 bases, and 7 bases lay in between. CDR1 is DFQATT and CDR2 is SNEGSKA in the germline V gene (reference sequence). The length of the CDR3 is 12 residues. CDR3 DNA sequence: TGCAGTGCTAGACCCACGGAAGAGACCCAGTACTTC. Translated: CSARPTEETQYF.

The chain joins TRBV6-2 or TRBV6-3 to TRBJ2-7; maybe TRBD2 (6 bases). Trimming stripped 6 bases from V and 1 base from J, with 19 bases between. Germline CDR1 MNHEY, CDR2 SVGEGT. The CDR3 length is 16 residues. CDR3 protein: CASSFRGGAPSYEQYF. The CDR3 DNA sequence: TGTGCCAGCAGCTTCAGAGGCGGGGCCCCTTCCTACGAGCAGTACTTC.

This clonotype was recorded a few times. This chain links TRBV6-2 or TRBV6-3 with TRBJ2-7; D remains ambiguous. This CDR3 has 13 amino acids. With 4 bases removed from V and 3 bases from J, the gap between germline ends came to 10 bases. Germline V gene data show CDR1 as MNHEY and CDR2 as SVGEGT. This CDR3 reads CASSLGSIYEQYF. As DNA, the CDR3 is TGTGCCAGCAGTTTGGGGTCCATCTACGAGCAGTACTTC.

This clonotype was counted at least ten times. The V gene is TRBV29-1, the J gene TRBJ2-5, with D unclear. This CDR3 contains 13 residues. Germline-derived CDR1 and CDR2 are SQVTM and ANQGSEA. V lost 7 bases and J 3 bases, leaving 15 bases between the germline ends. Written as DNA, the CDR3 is TGCAGCGCTGATGATGGTTCGGAAGAGACCCAGTACTTC. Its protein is CSADDGSEETQYF.

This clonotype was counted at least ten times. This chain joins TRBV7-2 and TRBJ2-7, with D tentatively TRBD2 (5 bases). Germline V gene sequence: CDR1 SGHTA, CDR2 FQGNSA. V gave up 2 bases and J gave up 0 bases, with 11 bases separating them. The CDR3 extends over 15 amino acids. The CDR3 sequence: CASSLSQRSSYEQYF. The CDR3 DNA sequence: TGTGCCAGCAGCTTATCCCAGCGGTCCTCCTACGAGCAGTACTTC.

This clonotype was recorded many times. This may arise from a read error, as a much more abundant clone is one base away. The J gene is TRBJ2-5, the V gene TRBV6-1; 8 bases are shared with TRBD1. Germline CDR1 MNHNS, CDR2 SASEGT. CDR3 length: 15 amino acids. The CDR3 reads CASSETRGLGETQDF. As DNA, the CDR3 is TGTGCCAGCAGTGAAACCAGGGGGCTAGGGGAGACCCAGGACTTC.

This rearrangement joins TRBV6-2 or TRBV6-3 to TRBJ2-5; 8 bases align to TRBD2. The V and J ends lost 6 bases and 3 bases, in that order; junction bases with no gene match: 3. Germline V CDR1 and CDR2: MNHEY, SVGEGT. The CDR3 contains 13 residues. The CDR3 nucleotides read TGTGCCAGCAGGAAGACTAGCGAAGAGACCCAGTACTTC. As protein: CASRKTSEETQYF.

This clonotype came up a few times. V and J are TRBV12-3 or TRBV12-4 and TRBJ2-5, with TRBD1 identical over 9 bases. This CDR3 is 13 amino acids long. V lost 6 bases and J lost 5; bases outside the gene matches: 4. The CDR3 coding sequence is TGTGCCAGCAGAAACAGGGGGCAGGAGACCCAGTACTTC. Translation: CASRNRGQETQYF.

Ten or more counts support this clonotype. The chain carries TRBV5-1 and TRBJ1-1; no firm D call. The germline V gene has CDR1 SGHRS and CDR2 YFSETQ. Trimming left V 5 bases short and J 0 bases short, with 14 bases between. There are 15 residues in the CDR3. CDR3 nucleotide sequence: TGCGCCAGCAGGGAGGCGGGTGTCGTGAACACTGAAGCTTTCTTT. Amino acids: CASREAGVVNTEAFF.

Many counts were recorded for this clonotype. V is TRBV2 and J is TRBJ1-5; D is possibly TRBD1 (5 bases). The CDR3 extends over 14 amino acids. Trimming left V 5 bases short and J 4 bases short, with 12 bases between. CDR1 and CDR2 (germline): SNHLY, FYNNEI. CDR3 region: CASSRDGLNQPQHF. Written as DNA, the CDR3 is TGTGCCAGCAGTCGGGACGGATTAAATCAGCCCCAGCATTTT.

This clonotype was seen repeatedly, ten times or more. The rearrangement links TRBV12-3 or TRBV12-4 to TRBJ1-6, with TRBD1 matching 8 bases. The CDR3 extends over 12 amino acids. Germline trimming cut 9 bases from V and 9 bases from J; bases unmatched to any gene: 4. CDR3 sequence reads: CASRQGPSPLHF. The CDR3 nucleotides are TGTGCCAGTAGACAGGGGCCTTCACCCCTCCACTTT.

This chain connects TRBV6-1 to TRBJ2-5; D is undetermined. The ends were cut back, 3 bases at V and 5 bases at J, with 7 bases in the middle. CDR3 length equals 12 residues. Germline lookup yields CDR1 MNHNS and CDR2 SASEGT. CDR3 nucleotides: TGTGCCAGCAGTGACGGTCATGAGACCCAGTACTTC. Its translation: CASSDGHETQYF.

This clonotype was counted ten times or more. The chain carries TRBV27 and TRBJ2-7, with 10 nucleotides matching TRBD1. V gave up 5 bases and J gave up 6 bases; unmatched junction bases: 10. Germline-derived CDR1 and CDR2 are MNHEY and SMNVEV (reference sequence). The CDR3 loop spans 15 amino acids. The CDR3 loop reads CASSRFPGTGAEQYF. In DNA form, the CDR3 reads TGTGCCAGCAGTCGGTTCCCCGGGACAGGGGCCGAGCAGTACTTC.

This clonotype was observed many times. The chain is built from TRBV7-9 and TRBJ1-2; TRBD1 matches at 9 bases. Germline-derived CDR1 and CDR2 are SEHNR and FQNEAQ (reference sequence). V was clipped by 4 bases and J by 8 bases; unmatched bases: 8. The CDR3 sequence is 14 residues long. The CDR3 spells CASSSDRGYEGYTF. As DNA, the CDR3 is TGTGCCAGCAGCTCGGACAGGGGCTATGAGGGCTACACCTTC.

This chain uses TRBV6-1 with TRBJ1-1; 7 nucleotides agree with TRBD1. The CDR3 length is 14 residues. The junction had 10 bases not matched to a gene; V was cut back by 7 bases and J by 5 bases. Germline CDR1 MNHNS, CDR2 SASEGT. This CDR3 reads CASNFEGARTEAFF. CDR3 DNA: TGTGCCAGCAACTTCGAGGGGGCGCGAACTGAAGCTTTCTTT.

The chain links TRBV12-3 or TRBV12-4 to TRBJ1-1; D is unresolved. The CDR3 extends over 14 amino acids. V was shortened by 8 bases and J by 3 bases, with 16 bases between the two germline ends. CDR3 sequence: CASVPGVADTEAFF. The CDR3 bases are TGTGCCAGCGTCCCTGGGGTTGCGGACACTGAAGCTTTCTTT.

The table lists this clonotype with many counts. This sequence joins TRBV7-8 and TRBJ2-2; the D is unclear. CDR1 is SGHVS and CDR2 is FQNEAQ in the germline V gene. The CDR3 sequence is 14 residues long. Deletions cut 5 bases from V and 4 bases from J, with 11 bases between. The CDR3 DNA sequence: TGTGCCAGCAGCGAGGCTAGTGTCACCGGGGAGCTGTTTTTT. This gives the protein CASSEASVTGELFF.

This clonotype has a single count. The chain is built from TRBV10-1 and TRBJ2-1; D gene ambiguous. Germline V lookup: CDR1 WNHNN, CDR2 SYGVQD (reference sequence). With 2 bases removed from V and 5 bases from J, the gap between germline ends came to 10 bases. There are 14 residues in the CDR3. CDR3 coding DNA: TGCGCCAGCAGTGAGGACGGACCAGACAATGAGCAGTTCTTC. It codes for CASSEDGPDNEQFF.

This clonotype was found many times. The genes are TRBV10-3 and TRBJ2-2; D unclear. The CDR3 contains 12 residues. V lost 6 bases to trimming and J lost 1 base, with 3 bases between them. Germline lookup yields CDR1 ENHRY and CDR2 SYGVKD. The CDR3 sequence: CAIRRNTGELFF. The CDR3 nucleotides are TGTGCCATCAGGAGGAACACCGGGGAGCTGTTTTTT.

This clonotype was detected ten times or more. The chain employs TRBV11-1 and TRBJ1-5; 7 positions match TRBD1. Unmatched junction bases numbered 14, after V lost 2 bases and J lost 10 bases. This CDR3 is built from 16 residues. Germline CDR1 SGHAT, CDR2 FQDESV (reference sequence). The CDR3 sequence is CASSLWRQGNPSPQHF. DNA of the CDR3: TGTGCCAGCAGCTTATGGCGACAGGGTAATCCTTCACCCCAGCATTTT.

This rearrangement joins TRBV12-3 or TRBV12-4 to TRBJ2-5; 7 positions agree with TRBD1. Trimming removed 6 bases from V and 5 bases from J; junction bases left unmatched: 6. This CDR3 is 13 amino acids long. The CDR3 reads CASSKGQKETQYF. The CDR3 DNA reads TGTGCCAGCAGCAAGGGACAGAAGGAGACCCAGTACTTC.

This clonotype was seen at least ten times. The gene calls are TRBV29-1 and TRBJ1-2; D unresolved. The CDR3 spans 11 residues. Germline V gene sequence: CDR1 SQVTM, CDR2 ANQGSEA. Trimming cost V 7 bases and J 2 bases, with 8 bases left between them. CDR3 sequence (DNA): TGCAGCGGTCGAGGAAACTATGGCTACACCTTC. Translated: CSGRGNYGYTF.

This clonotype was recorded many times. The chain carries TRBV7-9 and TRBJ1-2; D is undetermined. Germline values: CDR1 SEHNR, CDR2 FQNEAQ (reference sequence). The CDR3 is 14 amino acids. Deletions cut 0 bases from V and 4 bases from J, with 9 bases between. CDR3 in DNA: TGTGCCAGCAGCTTAGCACACTGGGGCTATGGCTACACCTTC. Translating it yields CASSLAHWGYGYTF.

The CDR3 DNA follows: TGTGCCAGCAGTTTGTTAGGGGGAAGCAATCAGCCCCAGCATTTT. Protein: CASSLLGGSNQPQHF. The chain is built from TRBV12-3 or TRBV12-4 and TRBJ1-5; D possibly corresponds to TRBD1 (6 bases). The CDR3 has 15 amino acids. Trimming took 3 bases from V and 1 from J, leaving 10 bases between them.

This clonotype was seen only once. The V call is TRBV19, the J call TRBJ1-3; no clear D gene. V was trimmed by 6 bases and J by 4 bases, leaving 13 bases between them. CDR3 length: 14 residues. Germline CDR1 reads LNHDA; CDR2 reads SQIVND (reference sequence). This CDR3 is CASSYSDGGNTIYF. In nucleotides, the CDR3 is TGTGCCAGTAGCTATTCTGACGGCGGAAACACCATATATTTT.